This T cell receptor beta chain derives from a study of blood T cell repertoires in COVID-19. The data were produced by immunoSEQ multiplex PCR, yet TCRdb's version contains in-frame clones alone and is incomplete. The repertoire holds under 85,000 clones, with 90% as singletons. The germline gives CDR1 GTSNPN, CDR2 SVGIG (reference sequence). The CDR3 extends over 14 amino acids. Trimming took 1 base from V and 10 from J; bases not matched to a gene: 6. The specimen was peripheral blood. This TCR came from a man aged 50 to 60 with acute or convalescent COVID-19. The gene calls are TRBV30 and TRBJ1-6; 8 nucleotides line up with TRBD1. The CDR3 here is CAWSADRAGSPLHF. CDR3 coding DNA: TGTGCCTGGAGTGCGGACAGGGCGGGATCACCCCTCCACTTT.